The 18 T cell receptor beta chains reported below all come from one sample, sequenced in a study of blood T cells in healthy people across ages. Combining a sample-barcoded 5' primer with a J-beta primer mix, a second PCR ran for 7 to 11 cycles. TCRdb used MiXCR to reprocess the 5' RACE reads, holding one entry per CDR3 protein. Of more than 700,000 distinct CDR3 sequences listed, 46% are singletons. Sequencing was done on a sample of blood. The origin of the receptors is a man at least 80 years old in good health.

This chain connects TRBV7-2 to TRBJ2-7; 7 bases fit TRBD2. Germline V CDR1 and CDR2: SGHTA, FQGNSA. Losses at the gene ends were 5 bases for V and 2 bases for J; bases not matched to a gene: 6. This CDR3 is built from 14 residues. CDR3 nucleotide sequence: TGTGCCAGCAGCAGCCGGGACTACACCTACGAGCAGTACTTC. It yields the protein CASSSRDYTYEQYF.

In this sample, this clonotype turned up many times. The chain has TRBV7-9 and TRBJ2-3, with a possible D match to TRBD2 (6 bases). Trimming stripped 3 bases from V and 2 bases from J, with 15 bases between. The germline gives CDR1 SEHNR, CDR2 FQNEAQ (reference sequence). The CDR3 is 16 residues long. CDR3 region: CASSFAGRLLTDTQYF. The DNA for the CDR3 is TGTGCCAGCAGCTTCGCGGGGCGACTGCTCACAGATACGCAGTATTTT. Full variable domain (remainder filled in from reference TRBV7-9 and TRBJ2-3): DTGVSQNPRHKITKRGQNVTFRCDPISEHNRLYWYRQTLGQGPEFLTYFQNEAQLEKSRLLSDRFSAERPKGSFSTLEIQRTEQGDSAMYLCASSFAGRLLTDTQYFGPGTRLTVL.

This clonotype was detected only a few times. V is TRBV28 and J is TRBJ2-7; D possibly corresponds to TRBD1 (7 bases). This CDR3 has 13 residues. Germline V gene data show CDR1 as MDHEN and CDR2 as SYDVKM. The germline V and J ends were trimmed by 6 bases and 6 bases, with 15 bases remaining between them. The CDR3 DNA sequence: TGTGCCAGCAGCCCCAGGGGGGCGGGCGAGCAGTACTTC. It yields the protein CASSPRGAGEQYF. Combining the CDR3 with reference TRBV28 and TRBJ2-7 gives the whole variable domain DVKVTQSSRYLVKRTGEKVFLECVQDMDHENMFWYRQDPGLGLRLIYFSYDVKMKEKGDIPEGYSVSREKKERFSLILESASTNQTSMYLCASSPRGAGEQYFGPGTRLTVT.

The table lists this clonotype with many counts. J is TRBJ2-1 and V is TRBV20-1; 8 bases fit TRBD2. This CDR3 has 16 amino acids. CDR1 is DFQATT and CDR2 is SNEGSKA in the germline V gene (reference sequence). Germline trimming cut 3 bases from V and 5 bases from J; bases unmatched to any gene: 12. The CDR3 loop is CSARSGGAGVHNEQFF. For the CDR3, the DNA is TGCAGTGCTAGGTCCGGGGGAGCGGGAGTACACAATGAGCAGTTCTTC.

This clonotype showed up just a few times. This sequence joins TRBV20-1 and TRBJ2-7, with TRBD2 identical over 12 bases. Germline values: CDR1 DFQATT, CDR2 SNEGSKA (reference sequence). J gave up 7 bases and V 3 bases, and 10 bases lay outside the gene matches. The CDR3 covers 15 residues. CDR3 bases: TGCAGTGCTAGTGTGACTAGCGGGAGAGCTGGGGAGCAGTACTTC. Its translation: CSASVTSGRAGEQYF.

This clonotype appeared a few times. The chain combines TRBV20-1 with TRBJ2-3, with D unresolved. Trimming pared 0 bases from V and 4 bases from J, leaving 14 bases between. CDR3 size: 15 residues. CDR1 is DFQATT, CDR2 SNEGSKA, per germline (reference sequence). The CDR3 DNA follows: TGCAGTGCTAGAGAGGCAAAACCCCCCCCAGATACGCAGTATTTT. Protein product: CSAREAKPPPDTQYF.

The chain employs TRBV28 and TRBJ2-5; 11 bases are shared with TRBD1. Germline CDR1 and CDR2: MDHEN and SYDVKM. After removal of 6 bases from V and 7 bases from J, the junction contained 7 bases not matched to a gene. The CDR3 extends over 14 amino acids. As DNA, the CDR3 is TGTGCCAGCAGGGACAGGGGGCGCCGTGGGACCCAGTACTTC. Encoded protein: CASRDRGRRGTQYF.

This clonotype was counted many times. CDR3 amino acids: CASSRGGGQDIQYF. CDR3 DNA: TGTGCCAGCAGCCGCGGGGGAGGTCAAGACATTCAGTACTTC. The chain combines TRBV7-9 with TRBJ2-4, with 7 nucleotides matching TRBD2. CDR1 is SEHNR, CDR2 FQNEAQ, per germline (reference sequence). CDR3 length equals 14 residues. V gave up 5 bases and J gave up 8 bases; unmatched junction bases: 9.

This clonotype occurred a few times. The chain employs TRBV7-2 and TRBJ2-7; D not resolved. CDR1 is SGHTA, CDR2 FQGNSA, per germline. The CDR3 length is 13 residues. The V gene lost 2 bases and the J gene lost 3 bases, with 8 bases spanning the gap. This CDR3 is CASSLLPGYEQYF. In DNA form, the CDR3 reads TGTGCCAGCAGCTTACTGCCCGGCTACGAGCAGTACTTC. Supplemented by reference TRBV7-2 and TRBJ2-7, the full variable domain reads GAGVSQSPSNKVTEKGKDVELRCDPISGHTALYWYRQSLGQGLEFLIYFQGNSAPDKSGLPSDRFSAERTGGSVSTLTIQRTQQEDSAVYLCASSLLPGYEQYFGPGTRLTVT.

The chain has TRBV27 and TRBJ2-3; 11 bases align to TRBD2. From germline, CDR1 is MNHEY and CDR2 SMNVEV (reference sequence). The CDR3 is 18 residues long. V lost 6 bases to trimming and J lost 2 bases; unmatched junction nucleotides: 13. The CDR3, as DNA: TGTGCCAGCAGCAAAGTACTCATAGCGGGAGGGGCCACAGATACGCAGTATTTT. This gives the protein CASSKVLIAGGATDTQYF.

The chain links TRBV12-3 or TRBV12-4 to TRBJ2-7, with 9 bases fitting TRBD1. V lost 1 base to trimming and J lost 4 bases; unmatched junction nucleotides: 8. The CDR3 is 16 residues long. The chain's CDR3 is CASSLGGQGSWYEQYF. The CDR3 DNA reads as TGTGCCAGCAGTTTAGGGGGACAGGGATCATGGTACGAGCAGTACTTC.

This clonotype was counted between two and nine times. The V gene is TRBV24-1, the J gene TRBJ2-3, with 10 bases identical to TRBD2. The V gene end was trimmed by 3 bases and the J gene end by 4 bases; junction bases not matched to a gene: 6. Germline CDR1 KGHDR, CDR2 SFDVKD. This CDR3 has 16 amino acids. The CDR3 is CATSDRSSGSSDTQYF. The DNA for the CDR3 is TGTGCCACCAGTGATAGGTCTAGCGGGAGCTCAGATACGCAGTATTTT.

This chain uses TRBV6-6 with TRBJ2-1; perhaps TRBD2 as D (6 bases). The V gene lost 5 bases and the J gene lost 7 bases, with 12 bases spanning the gap. Per the germline V gene, CDR1 is MNHNY and CDR2 is SVGAGI (reference sequence). CDR3 size: 13 residues. CDR3 sequence reads: CASSIGTANEQFF. The CDR3 region has the DNA TGTGCCAGCAGTATAGGGACTGCTAATGAGCAGTTCTTC.

V is TRBV5-1 and J is TRBJ2-7; 8 bases align to TRBD1. V gave up 0 bases and J gave up 7 bases; unmatched junction bases: 12. Per the germline V gene, CDR1 is SGHRS and CDR2 is YFSETQ. The CDR3 has 16 amino acids. CDR3 coding DNA: TGCGCCAGCAGCTTGGAGGCGACAGGGGCCGACGATGAGCAGTACTTC. This encodes CASSLEATGADDEQYF.

The chain employs TRBV3-1 and TRBJ2-5; D perhaps matches TRBD2 (6 bases). In germline, CDR1 is LGHDT, CDR2 YNNKEL (reference sequence). V lost 4 bases and J lost 4, with 16 bases in between. This CDR3 comprises 15 residues. Here the CDR3 reads CASSLRGLGSETQYF. The CDR3 DNA follows: TGTGCCAGCAGCCTCCGGGGACTGGGGTCAGAGACCCAGTACTTC.

Of note for this clonotype: This sequence may be a read error, since a much larger clone differs from it by one base. The V gene is TRBV3-1, the J gene TRBJ2-7; possibly TRBD2 for D (5 bases). Germline CDR1 and CDR2: LGHDT and YNNKEL (reference sequence). The CDR3 extends over 14 amino acids. The germline V and J ends were trimmed by 0 bases and 7 bases, with 13 bases remaining between them. The CDR3 DNA is TGTGCCAGCAGCCAAGACGCTAGCAGCAATGAGCAGTACTTC. Its translation is CASSQDASSNEQYF.

This clonotype has a handful of counts. This chain links TRBV6-5 with TRBJ2-1; no firm D call. Germline CDR1 MNHEY, CDR2 SVGAGI. V was clipped by 5 bases and J by 8 bases, with 7 bases between them. The CDR3 spans 11 residues. The CDR3 is CASSTSDEQFF. The CDR3 nucleotides read TGTGCCAGCAGTACAAGTGATGAGCAGTTCTTC.

Turning to this clonotype: A much more abundant neighbour one base away suggests this may be a read error. This chain links TRBV4-2 with TRBJ2-1; TRBD2 agrees at 9 bases. The germline V gene has CDR1 LGHNA and CDR2 YNFKEQ. The length of the CDR3 is 15 residues. Unmatched junction bases numbered 11, after V lost 4 bases and J lost 10 bases. The CDR3 loop is CASSLGVAGEGEQFF. The DNA of the CDR3 is TGTGCCAGCAGCCTGGGGGTAGCGGGAGAAGGCGAGCAGTTCTTC.